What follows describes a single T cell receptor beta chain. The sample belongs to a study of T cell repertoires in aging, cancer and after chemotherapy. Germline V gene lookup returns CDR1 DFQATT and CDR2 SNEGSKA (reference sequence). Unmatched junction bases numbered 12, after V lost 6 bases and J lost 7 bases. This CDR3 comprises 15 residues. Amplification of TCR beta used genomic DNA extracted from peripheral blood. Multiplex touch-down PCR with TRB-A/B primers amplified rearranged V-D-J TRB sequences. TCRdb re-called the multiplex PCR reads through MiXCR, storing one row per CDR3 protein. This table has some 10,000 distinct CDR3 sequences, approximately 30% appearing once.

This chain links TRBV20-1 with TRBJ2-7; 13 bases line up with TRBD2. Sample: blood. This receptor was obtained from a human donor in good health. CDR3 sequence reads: CSANPGTSGAQEQYF. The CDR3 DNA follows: TGCAGTGCCAACCCCGGGACTAGCGGGGCCCAGGAGCAGTACTTC.